These 9 T cell receptor beta chains originate from one sample sequenced in a study of spatial heterogeneity in lung cancer. The time point was: sample taken at primary tumor resection. From the 5' RACE reads, TCRdb called clonotypes with MiXCR, one entry per CDR3 protein. The data show fewer than 2,000 distinct CDR3 sequences, around 7% seen once. Their cognate antigens are unknown. Study-wide results and limits: Counts of expanded intratumoral alpha and beta TCRs tracked tumor mutation counts.

Sequenced here: lung tumor tissue, sampled at surgery. The receptors come from a female donor with early-stage non-small cell lung cancer.

This clonotype is categorized as medium-sized. This chain links TRBV28 with TRBJ2-7, with a tentative D call TRBD1 (6 bases). The germline CDR1 and CDR2 sequences are MDHEN and SYDVKM. The V end lost 9 bases, the J end lost 3 bases, and 24 bases lay between the germline ends. This CDR3 is built from 16 residues. The CDR3 DNA reads TGTGCCAGTTACTCCGTGTTCTCCAGGGGTTTCTACGAGCAGTACTTC. Translation gives CASYSVFSRGFYEQYF.

By share, this clonotype counts as large. The chain uses TRBV19 and TRBJ2-5; no clear D. The CDR3 length is 13 residues. Germline CDR1 reads LNHDA; CDR2 reads SQIVND (reference sequence). The germline V and J ends were trimmed by 0 bases and 3 bases, with 5 bases remaining between them. CDR3: CASSIDVEETQYF. For the CDR3, the DNA is TGTGCCAGTAGTATAGATGTGGAAGAGACCCAGTACTTC.

The CDR3 sequence is CASSRGRVSNQPQHF. The CDR3 region has the DNA TGTGCCAGCTCACGTGGACGGGTGAGCAATCAGCCCCAGCATTTT. The chain has TRBV18 and TRBJ1-5; D is ambiguous. Between the trimmed V and J ends, which lost 4 bases and 1 base, there was a span of 11 bases. The CDR3 extends over 15 amino acids. In germline, CDR1 is KGHSH, CDR2 LQKENI.

Within the sample, this clonotype is medium-sized. J is TRBJ2-1 and V is TRBV4-1; 7 nucleotides line up with TRBD1. V was clipped by 0 bases and J by 9 bases; unmatched bases: 11. Germline V gene data show CDR1 as MGHRA and CDR2 as YSYEKL. The CDR3 extends over 16 amino acids. CDR3 coding DNA: TGCGCCAGCAGCCAAGATTTATGGGGACAGAGGGGTGAGCAGTTCTTC. This sequence encodes CASSQDLWGQRGEQFF.

This clonotype was detected only a few times. This sequence joins TRBV11-1 and TRBJ2-3; TRBD2 matches at 7 bases. The CDR3 is 19 amino acids. The V and J ends lost 5 bases and 2 bases, in that order; junction bases with no gene match: 19. Germline V CDR1 and CDR2: SGHAT, FQDESV (reference sequence). As DNA, the CDR3 is TGTGCCAGCAGCCCGCGTGCCAGCGGGGTGGCTTACGACACAGATACGCAGTATTTT. This gives the protein CASSPRASGVAYDTDTQYF.

This clonotype was counted ten times or more. This chain links TRBV12-5 with TRBJ2-7, with unresolved D. The V gene's germline CDR1 is LGHNT and CDR2 FRNRAP. V was clipped by 1 base and J by 7 bases, with 14 bases between them. The length of the CDR3 is 14 residues. CDR3 bases: TGTGCTAGTGGTTTGGGGACGGCGTTTGGAGAGCAGTACTTC. This codes for CASGLGTAFGEQYF.

This clonotype ranks as medium-sized. The V and J genes are TRBV20-1 and TRBJ2-5, with TRBD1 matching 9 bases. This CDR3 comprises 15 residues. CDR1 is DFQATT, CDR2 SNEGSKA, per germline (reference sequence). J gave up 6 bases and V 5 bases, and 13 bases lay outside the gene matches. The chain's CDR3 is CSAGATGGAMKTQYF. CDR3 bases: TGCAGTGCTGGAGCAACAGGGGGCGCAATGAAGACCCAGTACTTC.

Relative to its sample, this clonotype is medium-sized. V and J are TRBV5-1 and TRBJ2-4, with a possible D match to TRBD2 (6 bases). The CDR3 runs 14 residues. Germline V lookup: CDR1 SGHRS, CDR2 YFSETQ. The V end was cut by 4 bases, the J end by 8 bases, with 16 bases between. CDR3 amino acids: CASSRWDSGDIQYF. The DNA of the CDR3 is TGCGCCAGCAGCCGGTGGGACTCTGGGGACATTCAGTACTTC.

This clonotype is medium-sized. The V and J genes are TRBV30 and TRBJ2-1; the match to TRBD2 covers 7 bases. The CDR3 runs to 12 residues. The V gene end was trimmed by 3 bases and the J gene end by 7 bases; junction bases not matched to a gene: 3. Germline V gene lookup returns CDR1 GTSNPN and CDR2 SVGIG (reference sequence). In DNA form, the CDR3 reads TGTGCCTGGAGGGGACTACCAAATGAGCAGTTCTTC. Amino acid sequence: CAWRGLPNEQFF.